This entry is about one T cell receptor (beta chain). Its antigen is not known. Per the germline V gene, CDR1 is LGHNT and CDR2 is FRNRAP. The CDR3 contains 14 residues. What made the TCR beta cDNA was 5'RACE template switching with UMIs. From the 5' RACE reads, TCRdb lists one entry per CDR3 protein and no DNA. This repertoire includes just under 150,000 distinct CDR3 sequences. This entry is derived from a study of T cells expressing NK-cell markers. Study-wide background: Among the eight sequenced donors, seven tested HCMV-seropositive and one tested seronegative. Study-level points and caveats: These clonotypes additionally ranked first within the CD3+CD56-NKG2C+ fraction of a few donors. What remained unclear was the HCMV specificity of expanded NKG2C+ T cell clones.

The clonotype was recovered from a man aged 18 to 30 in good health. The material sequenced was blood T cells: a sorted CD56 or NKG2C T cell subset, CD4+ or CD8+ T cells, or bulk PBMC T cells (not recorded which). The rearrangement joins TRBV12-5 to TRBJ2-2; TCRdb lists TRBD1, though no DNA is available to test this call. This chain's CDR3 is CASGWDRTTGELFF.